Listed below are T cell receptor beta chains from one sample, sequenced in a study of type 1 and type 2 diabetes patients. TCRdb fed the multiplex PCR reads into MiXCR, producing one record per CDR3 protein. The table lists about 250,000 distinct CDR3 sequences, more than 45% of them singletons. Sequences were obtained from peripheral blood mononuclear cells (PBMCs). Every receptor here comes from a man younger than 35 with type 2 diabetes. Each CDR3 is given with its conserved first and last residue. The order of the fields is D gene, clone size, V gene, J gene, CDR3 DNA, CDR3 protein. D genes are given only for firm matches. Rows may omit the clone size; those that give it use once, few, many or a size class.

D gene: .
clone size: .
V gene: TRBV29-1
J gene: TRBJ2-2
CDR3 DNA: TGCAGCGTTGTGGGGGCGGGTGGGGAGCTGTTTTTT
CDR3 protein: CSVVGAGGELFF

D gene: .
clone size: few
V gene: TRBV7-6
J gene: TRBJ2-2
CDR3 DNA: TGTGCCAGCACCCGGACCGGGGAGCTGTTTTTT
CDR3 protein: CASTRTGELFF

D gene: .
clone size: many
V gene: TRBV19
J gene: TRBJ1-1
CDR3 DNA: TGTGCCAGTACCCTCGGGACTGAAGCTTTCTTT
CDR3 protein: CASTLGTEAFF

D gene: .
clone size: .
V gene: TRBV5-1
J gene: TRBJ1-1
CDR3 DNA: TGCGCCAGCGCGGAAATCTTTATGAACACTGAAGCTTTCTTT
CDR3 protein: CASAEIFMNTEAFF

D gene: .
clone size: .
V gene: TRBV9
J gene: TRBJ1-1
CDR3 DNA: TGTGCCAGCAGCGGCCCAGATTTGTTGAACACTGAAGCTTTCTTT
CDR3 protein: CASSGPDLLNTEAFF

D gene: TRBD1
clone size: .
V gene: TRBV7-8
J gene: TRBJ1-5
CDR3 DNA: TGTGCCAGCAGCTTAGGGACAGGGGCCAATCAGCCCCAGCATTTT
CDR3 protein: CASSLGTGANQPQHF

D gene: .
clone size: .
V gene: TRBV2
J gene: TRBJ2-7
CDR3 DNA: TGTGTCACTCAACGTGGGACGGCTACCTACGAGCAGTACTTC
CDR3 protein: CVTQRGTATYEQYF

D gene: .
clone size: .
V gene: TRBV19
J gene: TRBJ1-1
CDR3 DNA: TGTGCCAGTAGTATTTTGAGGAGGGCGTCTGAAGCTTTCTTT
CDR3 protein: CASSILRRASEAFF

D gene: TRBD1
clone size: .
V gene: TRBV20-1
J gene: TRBJ1-2
CDR3 DNA: TGCAGTGCTCCCCGACAGGGCGATCTATATGGCTACACCTTC
CDR3 protein: CSAPRQGDLYGYTF

D gene: .
clone size: few
V gene: TRBV10-2
J gene: TRBJ2-1
CDR3 DNA: TGCGCCAGCAGTGAGTCAACTCTGTACAATGAGCAGTTCTTC
CDR3 protein: CASSESTLYNEQFF

D gene: .
clone size: .
V gene: TRBV20-1
J gene: TRBJ2-3
CDR3 DNA: TGCAGTGCTAGTGACAGGCGCGCAGATACGCAGTATTTT
CDR3 protein: CSASDRRADTQYF

D gene: .
clone size: .
V gene: TRBV12-3/TRBV12-4
J gene: TRBJ1-6
CDR3 DNA: TGTGCCAGCAGTTTCCGGGGAATGGGATCACCCCTCCACTTT
CDR3 protein: CASSFRGMGSPLHF

D gene: .
clone size: .
V gene: TRBV2
J gene: TRBJ1-1
CDR3 DNA: TGTGCCAGCAGTGAAGCGCTTGTAGAATACACTGAAGCTTTCTTT
CDR3 protein: CASSEALVEYTEAFF

D gene: .
clone size: .
V gene: TRBV27
J gene: TRBJ2-1
CDR3 DNA: TGTGCCAGCAGTTTCCGGAAGGTGAGCAATGAGCAGTTCTTC
CDR3 protein: CASSFRKVSNEQFF

D gene: .
clone size: .
V gene: TRBV3-1
J gene: TRBJ2-1
CDR3 DNA: TGTGCCAGCAGCCAAGAAGGGATAGCGCTCTCCTACAATGAGCAGTTCTTC
CDR3 protein: CASSQEGIALSYNEQFF

D gene: .
clone size: .
V gene: TRBV2
J gene: TRBJ2-2
CDR3 DNA: TGTGCCTCCGGGGGGCATCGGGACACCGGGGAGCTGTTTTTT
CDR3 protein: CASGGHRDTGELFF

D gene: .
clone size: .
V gene: TRBV25-1
J gene: TRBJ1-1
CDR3 DNA: TGCGCCAGCAGAATGGACCCCCTGAGCACTGAAGCTTTCTTT
CDR3 protein: CASRMDPLSTEAFF

D gene: .
clone size: .
V gene: TRBV5-1
J gene: TRBJ2-7
CDR3 DNA: TGCGCCAGCAGCTTGGATCTCTATTCGCCTTCCACCTACGAGCAGTACTTC
CDR3 protein: CASSLDLYSPSTYEQYF

D gene: .
clone size: .
V gene: TRBV15
J gene: TRBJ2-1
CDR3 DNA: TGTGCCACCAGTAAAAGGGGGGACGAGCAGTTCTTC
CDR3 protein: CATSKRGDEQFF

D gene: .
clone size: once
V gene: TRBV20-1
J gene: TRBJ1-2
CDR3 DNA: TGCAGTGCCAAGTCGGTACGGCGCTACACCTTC
CDR3 protein: CSAKSVRRYTF

D gene: TRBD2
clone size: few
V gene: TRBV10-1
J gene: TRBJ2-1
CDR3 DNA: TGCGCCAGCAGTGGGTCTCCGGGACTAGCGACCTCCTACAATGAGCAGTTCTTC
CDR3 protein: CASSGSPGLATSYNEQFF

D gene: TRBD2
clone size: once
V gene: TRBV11-2
J gene: TRBJ2-2
CDR3 DNA: TGTGCCAGCAGCAAGGGACTAGCGGGAGGGGCCGGGGAGCTGTTTTTT
CDR3 protein: CASSKGLAGGAGELFF

D gene: .
clone size: .
V gene: TRBV20-1
J gene: TRBJ2-3
CDR3 DNA: TGCAGTGGGGTAGTAGCGGCAGATACGCAGTATTTT
CDR3 protein: CSGVVAADTQYF

D gene: .
clone size: .
V gene: TRBV19
J gene: TRBJ2-1
CDR3 DNA: TGTGCCAGTAGTATAGTGGGGGACGAGCAGTTCTTC
CDR3 protein: CASSIVGDEQFF

D gene: TRBD1
clone size: .
V gene: TRBV25-1
J gene: TRBJ2-2
CDR3 DNA: TGTGCCACTCAGACAGGGGGGACGAACACCGGGGAGCTGTTTTTT
CDR3 protein: CATQTGGTNTGELFF

D gene: .
clone size: .
V gene: TRBV7-9
J gene: TRBJ1-5
CDR3 DNA: TGTGCCAGCAGCTACGGGACGGTCAATCAGCCCCAGCATTTT
CDR3 protein: CASSYGTVNQPQHF

D gene: .
clone size: few
V gene: TRBV19
J gene: TRBJ2-7
CDR3 DNA: TGTGCCAGTAGTCCGGCAGTGAGCAAACATTACGAGCAGTACTTC
CDR3 protein: CASSPAVSKHYEQYF

D gene: .
clone size: .
V gene: TRBV7-2
J gene: TRBJ2-7
CDR3 DNA: TGTGCCAGCAGCTTAGAATCCGCGGCGTCTAGAGAGCAGTACTTC
CDR3 protein: CASSLESAASREQYF